This entry lists 4 T cell receptor beta chains sequenced from one sample in a study of identical twins (dated by TCRdb to the mid-2010s). Library creation used 5' RACE. Instrument used: Illumina HiSeq 2000. TCRdb took the public reads, trimmed them with fastp at Q25, ran MiXCR for clone calling and kept in-frame beta chains. Rows are combined by CDR3 protein, so each entry shows the most common genes and DNA. The sample includes about 200,000 distinct CDR3 sequences, with 5.5% to 7.5% observed a single time. Jointly, the top ten make up more than 12% of the sample. A further study also used this sample, focusing on T cells expressing NK-cell markers.

What was sequenced was CD8+ T cells sorted from blood. These receptors were collected from a woman under 30 in good health.

This clonotype was observed a few times. The V gene is TRBV13, the J gene TRBJ2-7; D gene uncertain. The CDR3 is 11 amino acids. From germline, CDR1 is PRHDT and CDR2 FYEKMQ (reference sequence). V lost 4 bases, J lost 5 bases, and 6 bases lay in between. DNA of the CDR3: TGTGCCAGCAGCTCCCGGAACGAGCAGTACTTC. Protein product: CASSSRNEQYF.

This clonotype was recorded at least ten times. The V call is TRBV27, the J call TRBJ1-1; D remains ambiguous. There are 15 residues in the CDR3. Trimming shortened V by 5 bases and J by 1 base, and 14 bases separated the two germline ends. Germline CDR1 reads MNHEY; CDR2 reads SMNVEV (reference sequence). DNA for the CDR3: TGTGCCAGCAGTCGAGCGTCCTTATGGAACACTGAAGCTTTCTTT. Translated: CASSRASLWNTEAFF.

The V call is TRBV4-1, the J call TRBJ2-7; 10 bases line up with TRBD1. The CDR3 covers 16 residues. J lost 2 bases, V lost 0 bases, and 4 bases had no gene match. Germline values: CDR1 MGHRA, CDR2 YSYEKL. The CDR3 DNA reads as TGCGCCAGCAGCCAAGAGGGACAGGGGATGCCCTACGAGCAGTACTTC. Translated, it gives CASSQEGQGMPYEQYF.

This clonotype was seen only a few times. The chain carries TRBV12-3 or TRBV12-4 and TRBJ1-2; D remains unclear. Trimming shortened V by 5 bases and J by 4 bases, and 8 bases separated the two germline ends. The CDR3 is 12 residues long. Here the CDR3 DNA reads TGTGCCAGCAGTGACGGACCCTATGGCTACACCTTC. It encodes CASSDGPYGYTF.